This T cell receptor (beta chain) is drawn from a study of response to subunit inactivated influenza vaccine. Study-wide findings and caveats: Only a handful of new T cells, the authors suggested, are recruited with each seasonal influenza vaccination.

In the case of this clonotype: The antigen is unknown.

Via MiXCR, TCRdb re-called the RT-PCR reads, giving one row per CDR3 protein. The data show some 520,000 distinct CDR3 sequences, with 15% to 20% seen just once and about 3% held by the top ten. Germline V gene sequence: CDR1 DFQATT, CDR2 SNEGSKA (reference sequence). The V end was cut by 7 bases, the J end by 1 base, with 12 bases between. The CDR3 covers 13 residues. This chain joins TRBV20-1 and TRBJ2-3, with D unresolved. The receptor comes from a man aged 50 to 69 who received an inactivated influenza vaccine. The sequenced sample was CD4+ T cells sorted from PBMCs, obtained about 24 months after vaccination. The CDR3 DNA reads as TGCAGTGTCAGGTATGCTGGCACAGATACGCAGTATTTT. This translates into CSVRYAGTDTQYF.